This T cell receptor beta chain was recorded in a study of cytotoxic CD8 clonotypes in ibrutinib-treated CLL (dated by TCRdb to the early 2020s). About the investigation overall: The cohort was composed of roughly ten relapsed/refractory and roughly 16 treatment-naive patients; IGHV unmutated status was identified in some 17 patients. Responses were partial in some 24 patients and complete in 2; after median 68 months follow-up, approximately 15 stayed in remission and roughly twelve progressed. Samples at response were collected after a median of around twelve months of treatment, with a range of about 6 to 40 months. On average, each sample had some 250,000 productive templates and 96,000 or so productive rearrangements. Of the roughly 90 people in the trial, approximately 28 had longitudinal samples available. Cryopreserved peripheral blood mononuclear cells were collected before treatment, at response, and at either disease progression or sustained remission.

For TCR beta library preparation, approximately 2 micrograms of genomic DNA were isolated from cryopreserved PBMCs. High-throughput TCR beta sequencing was performed on longitudinal blood samples from CLL patients receiving ibrutinib monotherapy. The patients took part in an open-label, single-center phase 2 trial of ibrutinib monotherapy. The goal of deep resolution MiSeq sequencing was a depth between 1 in 1 million and 1 in 200,000 T cells, and coverage averaged 10x per clonotype. TCR beta libraries were generated with the immunoSEQ hsTCRB Kit. On the study's bioinformatics: The data were analyzed with ImmunoSEQ Analyzer and ImmunoSEQ Data Assistant, and V, D and J gene assignments followed IMGT definitions. Clonality was computed as one minus normalized Shannon entropy of productive rearrangement frequencies, ranging from 0 to 1. Public clonotype analysis was restricted to overrepresented clonotypes comprising at least 0.05% of each patient's repertoire. Repertoires from about a dozen age-matched healthy donors in immuneACCESS were used as clonality controls. TCRdb mirrors the immuneACCESS table, restricted to in-frame sequences. Some clones are absent from its copies; in checked studies, under half trace to an unresolved V gene, and the reason for the others is unknown. The DNA was the basis for D and trimming; V, J and clone size are from that table. Across this sample there are more than 15,000 clones, with around 81% seen only once. 15% to 20% of the sample is taken by the ten largest.

Trimming removed 1 base from V and 6 bases from J; the gene matches leave 7 bases unexplained. The CDR3 runs 16 amino acids, cysteine and phenylalanine included. The kept DNA is CDR3 alone, 48 bases in frame from the first base. CDR1 SEHNR and CDR2 FQNEAQ are derived from the germline V gene (reference sequence). Remarks on this clone: Its antigen target is currently unknown. No much larger clone exists at a distance of one base, and base qualities are not known.

Study-wide findings and limitations: Sampling times were not matched between sustained-remission and progressing patients, and lymph node repertoires were not studied. Public clonotypes were rare and either contracted or stayed stable during treatment, and the rise in clonality at ibrutinib response reflected the expansion of private clonotypes. Clonality rose at ibrutinib response, remained stable during sustained remission, and dropped back toward baseline at progression. Baseline clonality exceeded that of age-matched healthy donors and correlated strongly with circulating CD8+ T-cell counts.

Sequenced here: PBMCs, sampled before ibrutinib treatment. The TCR comes from a human donor with chronic lymphocytic leukemia. The chain was built from TRBV7-9 and TRBJ1-1, with TRBD1 matching 11 junction bases. The CDR3 protein is CASSLGTGGNLAEAFF. The sequenced DNA: TGTGCCAGCAGCTTAGGGACAGGGGGCAATTTGGCTGAAGCTTTCTTT.